This T cell receptor beta chain was profiled in a study of blood T cells in healthy people across ages. Study outcomes and limitations: Age brought a roughly linear fall in TCR beta diversity measured per million T cells.

Sample donors were healthy Caucasian individuals that came from Russia, aged 6 to 90. Then a second PCR, running roughly 7 to 11 cycles, was carried out with a sample-barcoded 5' primer and a J-beta primer mix. Using its own MiXCR run on the 5' RACE reads, TCRdb lists one record per CDR3 protein. This repertoire shows almost 1 million distinct CDR3 sequences, 45% to 60% found once; its top ten account for about 21%. Comments on this clonotype: The antigen remains unidentified.

This CDR3 comprises 15 residues. The V gene end was trimmed by 10 bases and the J gene end by 2 bases; junction bases not matched to a gene: 12. Germline V gene sequence: CDR1 LGHDT, CDR2 YNNKEL (reference sequence). This TCR derives from a woman aged 60 to 75 in good health. Input material: blood. The V call is TRBV3-1, the J call TRBJ2-5; 8 bases fit TRBD1. The CDR3 DNA sequence: TGTGCCACGGGATCGAGACAGGGGTCTCAAGAGACCCAGTACTTC. Amino acid sequence: CATGSRQGSQETQYF.